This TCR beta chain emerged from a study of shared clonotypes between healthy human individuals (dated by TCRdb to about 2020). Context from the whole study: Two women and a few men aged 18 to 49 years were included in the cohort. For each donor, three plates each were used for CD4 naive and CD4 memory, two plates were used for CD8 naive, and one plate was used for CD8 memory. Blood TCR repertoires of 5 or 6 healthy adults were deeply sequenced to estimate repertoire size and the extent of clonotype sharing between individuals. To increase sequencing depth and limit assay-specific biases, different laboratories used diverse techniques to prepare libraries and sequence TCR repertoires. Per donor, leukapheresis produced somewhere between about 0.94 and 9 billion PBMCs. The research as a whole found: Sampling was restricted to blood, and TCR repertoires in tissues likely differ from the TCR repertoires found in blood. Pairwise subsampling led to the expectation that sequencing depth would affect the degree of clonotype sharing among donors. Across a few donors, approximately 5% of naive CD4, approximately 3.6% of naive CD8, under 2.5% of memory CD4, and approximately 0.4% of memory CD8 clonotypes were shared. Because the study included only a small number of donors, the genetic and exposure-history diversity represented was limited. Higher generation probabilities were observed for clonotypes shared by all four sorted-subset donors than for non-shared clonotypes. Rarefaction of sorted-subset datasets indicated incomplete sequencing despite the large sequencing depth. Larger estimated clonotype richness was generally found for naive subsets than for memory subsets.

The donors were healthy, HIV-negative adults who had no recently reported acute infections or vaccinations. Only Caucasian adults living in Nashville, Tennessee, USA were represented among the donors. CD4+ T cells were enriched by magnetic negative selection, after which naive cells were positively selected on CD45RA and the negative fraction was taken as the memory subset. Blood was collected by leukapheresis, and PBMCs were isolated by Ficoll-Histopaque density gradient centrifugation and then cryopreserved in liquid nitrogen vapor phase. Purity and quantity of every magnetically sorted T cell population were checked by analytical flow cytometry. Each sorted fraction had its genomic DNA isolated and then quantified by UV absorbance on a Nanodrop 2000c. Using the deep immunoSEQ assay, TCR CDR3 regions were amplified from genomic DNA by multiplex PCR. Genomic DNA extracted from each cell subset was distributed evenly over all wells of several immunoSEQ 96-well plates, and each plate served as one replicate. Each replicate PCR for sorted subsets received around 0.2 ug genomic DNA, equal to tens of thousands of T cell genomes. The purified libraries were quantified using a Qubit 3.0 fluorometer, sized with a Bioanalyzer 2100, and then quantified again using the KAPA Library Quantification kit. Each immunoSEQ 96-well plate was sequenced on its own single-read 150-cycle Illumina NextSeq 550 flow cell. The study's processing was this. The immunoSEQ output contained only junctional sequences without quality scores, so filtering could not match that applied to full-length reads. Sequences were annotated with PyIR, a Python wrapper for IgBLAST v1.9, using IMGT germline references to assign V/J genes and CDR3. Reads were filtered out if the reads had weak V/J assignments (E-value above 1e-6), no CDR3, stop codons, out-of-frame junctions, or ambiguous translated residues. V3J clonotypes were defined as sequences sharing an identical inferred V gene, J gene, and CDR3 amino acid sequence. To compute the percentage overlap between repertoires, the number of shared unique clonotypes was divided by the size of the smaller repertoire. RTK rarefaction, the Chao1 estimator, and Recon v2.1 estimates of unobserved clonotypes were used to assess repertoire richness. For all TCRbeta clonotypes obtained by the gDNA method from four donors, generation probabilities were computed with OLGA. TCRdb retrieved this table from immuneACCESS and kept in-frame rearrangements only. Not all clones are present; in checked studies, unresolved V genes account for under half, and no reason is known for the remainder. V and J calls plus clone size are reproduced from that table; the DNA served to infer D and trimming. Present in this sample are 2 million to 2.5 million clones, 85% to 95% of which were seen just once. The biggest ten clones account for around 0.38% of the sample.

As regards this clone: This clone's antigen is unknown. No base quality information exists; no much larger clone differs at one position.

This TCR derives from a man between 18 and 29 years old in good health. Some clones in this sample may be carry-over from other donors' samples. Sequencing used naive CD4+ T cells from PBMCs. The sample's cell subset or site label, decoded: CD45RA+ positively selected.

The bases read TGTGCCAGCAGTGAGGACAGGGTGGGAAACACCATATATTTT. Its protein reads: CASSEDRVGNTIYF. Recombination linked TRBV2 to TRBJ1-3; the central 8 bases match TRBD1. The CDR3 runs 14 residues from the cysteine to the phenylalanine. Only the CDR3 DNA is retained, 42 bases long and in frame from the first base. V is trimmed back by 3 bases and J by 4 bases, and the junction contains 2 bases that no gene match accounts for. CDR1 SNHLY and CDR2 FYNNEI were looked up in the germline V gene.